The text below deals with one TCR beta chain. This specimen belongs to a study of blood T cell repertoires in COVID-19. Study details: There were acute and convalescent COVID-19 samples, and they came from the United States, Italy and Spain.

The V gene's germline CDR1 is MGHRA and CDR2 YSYEKL. Trimming removed 0 bases at V and 5 bases at J, with 22 bases between. The CDR3 extends over 18 amino acids. Repertoires were generated with immunoSEQ multiplex PCR, while TCRdb's copy carries only in-frame clones and drops some. This sample has approximately 110,000 clones, with roughly 80% found just once. This receptor was taken from a man aged 65-85 years with active or convalescent COVID-19. Input material: peripheral blood. V gene TRBV4-1 combines with J gene TRBJ1-1; tentatively, D is TRBD1 (6 bases). CDR3 amino acids: CASSQEGGTGLMLTEAFF. The CDR3 DNA is TGCGCCAGCAGCCAAGAAGGAGGAACAGGGCTAATGCTTACTGAAGCTTTCTTT.